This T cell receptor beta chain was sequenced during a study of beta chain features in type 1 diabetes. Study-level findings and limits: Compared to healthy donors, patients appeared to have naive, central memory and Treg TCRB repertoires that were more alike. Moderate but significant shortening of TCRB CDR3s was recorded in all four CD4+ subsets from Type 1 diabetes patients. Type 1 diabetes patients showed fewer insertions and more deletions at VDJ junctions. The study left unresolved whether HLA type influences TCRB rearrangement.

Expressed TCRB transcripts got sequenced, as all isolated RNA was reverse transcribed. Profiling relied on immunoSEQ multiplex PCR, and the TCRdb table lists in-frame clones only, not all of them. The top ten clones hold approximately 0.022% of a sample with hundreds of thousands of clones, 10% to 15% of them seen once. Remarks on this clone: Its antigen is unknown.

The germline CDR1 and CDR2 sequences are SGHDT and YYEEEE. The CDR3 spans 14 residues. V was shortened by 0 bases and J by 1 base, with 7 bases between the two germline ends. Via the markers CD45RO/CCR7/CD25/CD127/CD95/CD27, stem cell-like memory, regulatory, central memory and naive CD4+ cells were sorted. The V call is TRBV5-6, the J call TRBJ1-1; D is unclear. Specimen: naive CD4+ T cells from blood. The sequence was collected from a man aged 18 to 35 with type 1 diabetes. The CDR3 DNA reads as TGTGCCAGCAGCTTGGGGCAGACGAACACTGAAGCTTTCTTT. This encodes CASSLGQTNTEAFF.